One sample yielded the 20 T cell receptor beta chains listed below, sequenced in a study of blood T cell repertoires in COVID-19 (dated by TCRdb to 2019 to 2021). Library preparation was by the immunoSEQ multiplex PCR assay. Sourced from immuneACCESS, this table was stored by TCRdb with only in-frame sequences that have V and J called. A share of the clones is absent; for the studies checked, an unresolved V gene accounts for under half, and the remainder has no known explanation. The sample contains approximately 430,000 clones, 86% of them found a single time. Approximately 1.5% of the sample lies in the top ten. The source material was peripheral blood. The receptors come from a young woman with active or convalescent COVID-19.

The rearrangement joins TRBV5-1 to TRBJ1-4; D not certain. The V end was cut by 4 bases, the J end by 4 bases, with 11 bases between. Germline CDR1 reads SGHRS; CDR2 reads YFSETQ. The length of the CDR3 is 14 residues. The DNA for the CDR3 is TGCGCCAGCAGCATTACGTCCGGTAATGAAAAACTGTTTTTT. Encoded protein: CASSITSGNEKLFF. Drawing the rest from reference TRBV5-1 and TRBJ1-4, the complete variable domain is KAGVTQTPRYLIKTRGQQVTLSCSPISGHRSVSWYQQTPGQGLQFLFEYFSETQRNKGNFPGRFSGRQFSNSRSEMNVSTLELGDSALYLCASSITSGNEKLFFGSGTQLSVL.

This rearrangement joins TRBV4-1 to TRBJ2-1; 7 bases align to TRBD2. This CDR3 is built from 13 residues. Trimming cost V 2 bases and J 7 bases; bases outside gene matches: 2. Germline V CDR1 and CDR2: MGHRA, YSYEKL. CDR3 residues: CASSQSGGNEQFF. The CDR3 nucleotides are TGCGCCAGCAGCCAATCCGGGGGGAATGAGCAGTTCTTC.

The chain links TRBV10-3 to TRBJ2-2, with 9 positions matching TRBD1. The trim removed 8 bases at V and 7 bases at J, leaving 5 bases unmatched. Germline V gives CDR1 ENHRY, CDR2 SYGVKD. The CDR3 spans 13 residues. CDR3 amino acids: CAIGGQGYGELFF. As DNA, the CDR3 is TGTGCCATCGGGGGACAGGGCTACGGGGAGCTGTTTTTT.

This chain uses TRBV29-1 with TRBJ1-1; D gene uncertain. V lost 4 bases, J lost 1 base, and 10 bases lay in between. The germline V gene has CDR1 SQVTM and CDR2 ANQGSEA. The CDR3 runs to 13 residues. CDR3 in DNA: TGCAGCGTTGCGGTTCTAAGGAACACTGAAGCTTTCTTT. As protein: CSVAVLRNTEAFF.

The chain is built from TRBV5-1 and TRBJ1-6; 10 bases line up with TRBD1. The CDR3 is made up of 17 amino acids. J was trimmed by 9 bases and V by 0 bases; bases with no gene match: 9. Germline V lookup: CDR1 SGHRS, CDR2 YFSETQ. CDR3 region: CASSLETGGLGGSPLHF. CDR3 coding DNA: TGCGCCAGCAGCTTGGAGACAGGGGGCCTCGGTGGTTCACCCCTCCACTTT.

The V and J genes are TRBV11-3 and TRBJ1-6, with D possibly TRBD1 on 6 matching bases. CDR3 length equals 14 residues. Germline lookup yields CDR1 SGHNT and CDR2 YENEEA. V shed 5 bases and J shed 7 bases, with 12 bases lying between them. The CDR3 DNA is TGTGCCAGCAGCATGACAGGATCCAATTCACCCCTCCACTTT. Translating gives CASSMTGSNSPLHF.

This clone was seen only once. The chain links TRBV6-4 to TRBJ2-1; a possible D gene is TRBD2 (7 bases). Germline lookup yields CDR1 MRHNA and CDR2 SNTAGT. V lost 5 bases to trimming and J lost 3 bases, with 14 bases between them. The CDR3 length is 15 residues. The CDR3 is CASSPEGGYYNEQFF. The CDR3 region has the DNA TGTGCCAGCAGTCCTGAGGGGGGGTACTACAATGAGCAGTTCTTC.

Points on this clone: Distinct nucleotide sequences in the sample also encode this CDR3. This chain uses TRBV5-4 with TRBJ2-3; 10 bases are a match to TRBD2. With V trimmed by 0 bases and J by 3 bases, 4 bases remained unmatched. There are 16 residues in the CDR3. Germline V gene data show CDR1 as SGHNT and CDR2 as YYREEE (reference sequence). In nucleotides, the CDR3 is TGTGCCAGCAGCTTGGGACTAGCGGGTACTACAGATACGCAGTATTTT. Translation gives CASSLGLAGTTDTQYF.

The chain couples TRBV6-1 to TRBJ1-1; D gene ambiguous. The CDR3 covers 13 residues. The V and J ends lost 0 bases and 3 bases respectively, with 5 bases between them. Germline V gene sequence: CDR1 MNHNS, CDR2 SASEGT. The CDR3 reads CASSEARYTEAFF. DNA for the CDR3: TGTGCCAGCAGTGAAGCGCGATACACTGAAGCTTTCTTT.

The chain combines TRBV28 with TRBJ1-1; 9 nucleotides align to TRBD1. V gave up 3 bases and J gave up 2 bases; unmatched junction bases: 4. The CDR3 is made up of 15 amino acids. Per the germline V gene, CDR1 is MDHEN and CDR2 is SYDVKM. The CDR3 is CASSLGDRDNTEAFF. In DNA, the CDR3 is TGTGCCAGCAGTTTGGGGGACAGGGATAACACTGAAGCTTTCTTT. Filled out from reference TRBV28 and TRBJ1-1, the complete variable domain reads DVKVTQSSRYLVKRTGEKVFLECVQDMDHENMFWYRQDPGLGLRLIYFSYDVKMKEKGDIPEGYSVSREKKERFSLILESASTNQTSMYLCASSLGDRDNTEAFFGQGTRLTVV.

The chain joins TRBV5-1 to TRBJ1-2; a possible D gene is TRBD1 (6 bases). Germline V gene lookup returns CDR1 SGHRS and CDR2 YFSETQ. The CDR3 covers 15 residues. Trimming cost V 4 bases and J 0 bases, with 13 bases left between them. As DNA, the CDR3 is TGCGCCAGCAGCACCCGGGACACAGCTAACTATGGCTACACCTTC. It translates to CASSTRDTANYGYTF.

V is TRBV19 and J is TRBJ1-2; maybe TRBD1 (6 bases). CDR1 and CDR2 (germline): LNHDA, SQIVND (reference sequence). This CDR3 is 13 amino acids long. The V end lost 3 bases, the J end lost 5 bases, and 10 bases lay between the germline ends. As DNA, the CDR3 is TGTGCCAGTAGTATCGGGACATCTTATGGCTACACCTTC. As protein: CASSIGTSYGYTF.

This chain uses TRBV4-1 with TRBJ1-1; TRBD1 is a possible D gene (5 bases). The CDR3 runs to 18 residues. V was trimmed by 1 base and J by 1 base, leaving 19 bases between them. CDR1 is MGHRA, CDR2 YSYEKL, per germline. The CDR3 bases are TGCGCCAGCAGCCAAGTTGGGATCGGGGGATTCCAGAACACTGAAGCTTTCTTT. Its protein product is CASSQVGIGGFQNTEAFF.

The chain employs TRBV10-1 and TRBJ1-1; the D is unclear. The CDR3 has 13 amino acids. V lost 2 bases to trimming and J lost 5 bases, with 9 bases between them. Germline V gene sequence: CDR1 WNHNN, CDR2 SYGVQD (reference sequence). CDR3 protein: CASSEQTRTEAFF. CDR3 DNA sequence: TGCGCCAGCAGTGAGCAGACTAGGACTGAAGCTTTCTTT.

V gene TRBV3-1 (or the pseudogene TRBV3-2) combines with J gene TRBJ2-3; a possible D gene is TRBD2 (5 bases). V was cut by 1 base and J by 5 bases, with 10 bases left in between. The CDR3 has 14 amino acids. Per the germline V gene, CDR1 is LGHDT and CDR2 is YNNKEL (reference sequence). This CDR3 reads CASSQAGSKDTQYF. The CDR3 DNA is TGTGCCAGCAGCCAAGCGGGATCGAAAGATACGCAGTATTTT.

This clone was counted a few times. J is TRBJ2-2 and V is TRBV30; D unclear. The germline V and J ends were trimmed by 2 bases and 0 bases, with 7 bases remaining between them. Per the germline V gene, CDR1 is GTSNPN and CDR2 is SVGIG (reference sequence). The CDR3 consists of 14 residues. CDR3 loop: CAWSSASNTGELFF. CDR3 DNA sequence: TGTGCCTGGAGTTCTGCGTCGAACACCGGGGAGCTGTTTTTT.

This clone has only a few counts. As DNA, the CDR3 is TGTGCAGCAAGAAAGGGAGGTCAGCCCCAGCATTTT. Residues: CAARKGGQPQHF. The chain carries TRBV19 and TRBJ1-5; no clear D gene. Germline lookup yields CDR1 LNHDA and CDR2 SQIVND (reference sequence). CDR3 length: 12 amino acids.

This sequence joins TRBV7-9 and TRBJ1-1; 10 nucleotides align to TRBD1. The CDR3 contains 18 residues. V was clipped by 1 base and J by 2 bases; unmatched bases: 10. Germline assignment: CDR1 SEHNR and CDR2 FQNEAQ (reference sequence). The CDR3 sequence: CASSLVYGGTGVNTEAFF. Written as DNA, the CDR3 is TGTGCCAGCAGCTTAGTTTACGGGGGGACAGGGGTCAACACTGAAGCTTTCTTT.

J is TRBJ1-1 and V is TRBV30; 7 positions match TRBD1. Germline values: CDR1 GTSNPN, CDR2 SVGIG (reference sequence). V lost 2 bases to trimming and J lost 2 bases; unmatched junction nucleotides: 2. The CDR3 runs 13 residues. This CDR3 reads CAWSNRGNTEAFF. The CDR3 DNA reads TGTGCCTGGAGTAACAGGGGTAACACTGAAGCTTTCTTT.

The V and J genes are TRBV5-6 and TRBJ1-1, with a tentative D call TRBD1 (5 bases). CDR1 and CDR2 from the germline V gene are SGHDT and YYEEEE. CDR3 size: 14 residues. The V end lost 7 bases, the J end lost 3 bases, and 16 bases lay between the germline ends. The CDR3 here is CASSTMGRDTEAFF. The CDR3 DNA reads as TGTGCCAGCTCAACAATGGGCAGGGACACTGAAGCTTTCTTT.